This T cell receptor beta chain stems from a study of cytomegalovirus exposure and HLA in healthy donors. CDR3 length equals 16 residues. Germline V CDR1 and CDR2: SGHTA, FQGTGA. V lost 6 bases, J lost 6 bases, and 11 bases stayed unmatched. Worth noting for this clone: Its target is not known.

With 60 Vbeta and 13 Jbeta primers, the PCR was carried out. Here immunoSEQ multiplex PCR was the method, and the copy in TCRdb shows in-frame clones only, minus some. The table records 140,000 to 150,000 clones, roughly 79% of them present only once. Findings and caveats of the study: Rarity characterized most TCR sequences, yet some public TCRs appeared in many donors.

This TCR came from a middle-aged woman in good health and CMV-seropositive. Sequenced material: PBMCs. The rearrangement links TRBV7-3 to TRBJ2-1; 10 bases agree with TRBD2. The CDR3 loop reads CASSLSSGGKFNEQFF. CDR3 nucleotides: TGTGCCAGCAGTCTTAGTAGCGGGGGGAAGTTCAATGAGCAGTTCTTC.